This entry lists 2 T cell receptor beta chains sequenced from one sample in a study of T cells after yellow fever vaccination. TCRdb re-called the 5' RACE reads through MiXCR, storing one row per CDR3 protein. The sample has 120,000 or so distinct CDR3 sequences, roughly 15% seen once; the top ten hold more than 40%. This sample comprised CD8+ T cells sorted from PBMCs, obtained 5 days after the yellow fever booster vaccination. Every receptor here comes from a man aged 18 to 35 who received the YFV17D yellow fever vaccine.

This clonotype was seen a few times. This chain uses TRBV28 with TRBJ1-6; possibly TRBD1 for D (6 bases). CDR1 and CDR2 (germline): MDHEN, SYDVKM. Trimming left V 5 bases short and J 7 bases short, with 12 bases between. CDR3 length equals 14 residues. The CDR3 loop reads CASSVTGNNSPLHF. The DNA of the CDR3 is TGTGCCAGCAGTGTAACAGGGAACAATTCACCCCTCCACTTT. The full variable domain, completed using reference TRBV28 and TRBJ1-6, is DVKVTQSSRYLVKRTGEKVFLECVQDMDHENMFWYRQDPGLGLRLIYFSYDVKMKEKGDIPEGYSVSREKKERFSLILESASTNQTSMYLCASSVTGNNSPLHFGNGTRLTVT.

The chain is built from TRBV7-6 and TRBJ2-5; D is unresolved. The CDR3 is 18 residues long. V gave up 3 bases and J gave up 1 base, with 21 bases separating them. Germline-derived CDR1 and CDR2 are SGHVS and FNYEAQ. This CDR3 reads CASSLSGWSERTQETQYF. In nucleotides, the CDR3 is TGTGCCAGCAGCTTGTCCGGGTGGAGCGAGAGGACCCAAGAGACCCAGTACTTC. Combining the CDR3 with reference TRBV7-6 and TRBJ2-5 gives the whole variable domain GAGVSQSPRYKVTKRGQDVALRCDPISGHVSLYWYRQALGQGPEFLTYFNYEAQQDKSGLPNDRFSAERPEGSISTLTIQRTEQRDSAMYRCASSLSGWSERTQETQYFGPGTRLLVL.